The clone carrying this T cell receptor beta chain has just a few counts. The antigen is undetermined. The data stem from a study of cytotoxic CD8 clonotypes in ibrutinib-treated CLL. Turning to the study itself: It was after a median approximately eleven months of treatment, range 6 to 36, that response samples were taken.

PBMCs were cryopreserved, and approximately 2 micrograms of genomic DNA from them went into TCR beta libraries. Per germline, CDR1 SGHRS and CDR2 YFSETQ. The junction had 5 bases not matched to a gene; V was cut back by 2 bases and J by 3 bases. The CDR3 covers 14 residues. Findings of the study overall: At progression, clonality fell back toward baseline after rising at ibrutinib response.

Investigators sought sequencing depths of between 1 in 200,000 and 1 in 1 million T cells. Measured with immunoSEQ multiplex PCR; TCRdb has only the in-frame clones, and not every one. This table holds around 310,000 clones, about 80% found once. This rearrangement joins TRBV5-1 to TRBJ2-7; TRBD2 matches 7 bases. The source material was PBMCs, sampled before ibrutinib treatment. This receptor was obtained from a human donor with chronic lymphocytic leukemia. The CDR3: CASSFGRADYEQYF. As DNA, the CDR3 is TGCGCCAGCAGCTTTGGGAGGGCCGACTACGAGCAGTACTTC.